This is a list of T cell receptor beta chains from one sample in a study of identical twins. TCRdb reprocessed the 5' RACE reads with MiXCR, giving one entry per CDR3 protein. The sample contains 600,000 to 800,000 distinct CDR3 sequences, around 20% of which appear only once. The same sample was also studied in work on T cells expressing NK-cell markers.

Sequenced material: PBMCs. The receptor set was obtained from a woman between 18 and 29 years old in good health. CDR3s include the opening cysteine and the closing phenylalanine or tryptophan. The order of the fields is V gene, J gene, D gene, clone size, CDR3 protein, CDR3 DNA. The D gene is left open where the match is weak. Only some rows state a clone size, as once, few, many or a class for expanded clones.

v_call: TRBV5-1; j_call: TRBJ2-7; d_call: NA; clone_size: few; cdr3_aa: CASSSGTLWYEQYF; cdr3_nt: TGCGCCAGCAGCTCAGGGACACTGTGGTACGAGCAGTACTTC
v_call: TRBV12-3/TRBV12-4; j_call: TRBJ2-7; d_call: TRBD1; clone_size: NA; cdr3_aa: CASSNRDRGGNEQYF; cdr3_nt: TGTGCCAGCAGCAACCGGGACAGGGGAGGGAACGAGCAGTACTTC
v_call: TRBV27; j_call: TRBJ2-2; d_call: NA; clone_size: few; cdr3_aa: CASSLLGEAGELFF; cdr3_nt: TGTGCCAGCAGTTTACTTGGTGAGGCCGGGGAGCTGTTTTTT
v_call: TRBV12-3/TRBV12-4; j_call: TRBJ1-2; d_call: NA; clone_size: NA; cdr3_aa: CASRLQDGYTF; cdr3_nt: TGTGCCAGCAGGTTACAGGATGGCTACACCTTC
v_call: TRBV7-6; j_call: TRBJ2-4; d_call: NA; clone_size: NA; cdr3_aa: CASSLGPVAGNIQYF; cdr3_nt: TGTGCCAGCAGCTTAGGACCGGTGGCGGGAAACATTCAGTACTTC
v_call: TRBV15; j_call: TRBJ1-1; d_call: NA; clone_size: few; cdr3_aa: CATRSWAREPPLF; cdr3_nt: TGTGCCACCCGTTCCTGGGCCAGGGAACCTCCATTATTT
v_call: TRBV4-3; j_call: TRBJ1-2; d_call: NA; clone_size: few; cdr3_aa: CASSPEGPGRNYGYTF; cdr3_nt: TGCGCCAGCAGCCCCGAAGGCCCCGGCCGTAACTATGGCTACACCTTC
v_call: TRBV20-1; j_call: TRBJ2-7; d_call: NA; clone_size: few; cdr3_aa: CSAPGQRNTYEQYF; cdr3_nt: TGCAGTGCCCCGGGACAAAGGAATACCTACGAGCAGTACTTC
v_call: TRBV15; j_call: TRBJ1-5; d_call: NA; clone_size: NA; cdr3_aa: CATSREGANQPQHF; cdr3_nt: TGTGCCACCAGCAGAGAGGGCGCGAATCAGCCCCAGCATTTT
v_call: TRBV3-1; j_call: TRBJ2-2; d_call: NA; clone_size: NA; cdr3_aa: CASSQGGHAGELFF; cdr3_nt: TGTGCCAGCAGCCAAGGAGGGCACGCCGGGGAGCTGTTTTTT
v_call: TRBV12-3/TRBV12-4; j_call: TRBJ1-2; d_call: TRBD1; clone_size: few; cdr3_aa: CASSLTGTGHFKGYTF; cdr3_nt: TGTGCCAGCAGTTTAACCGGGACAGGCCACTTTAAGGGCTACACCTTC
v_call: TRBV7-9; j_call: TRBJ2-7; d_call: NA; clone_size: few; cdr3_aa: CASSLVQALEQYF; cdr3_nt: TGTGCCAGCAGCTTAGTCCAGGCGCTGGAGCAGTACTTC
v_call: TRBV10-3; j_call: TRBJ2-7; d_call: NA; clone_size: NA; cdr3_aa: CAISPGPGYEQYF; cdr3_nt: TGTGCCATCAGCCCGGGACCTGGCTACGAGCAGTACTTC
v_call: TRBV20-1; j_call: TRBJ2-1; d_call: NA; clone_size: many; cdr3_aa: CSASSGNYNEQFF; cdr3_nt: TGCAGTGCTAGCTCGGGGAACTACAATGAGCAGTTCTTC
v_call: TRBV9; j_call: TRBJ2-1; d_call: NA; clone_size: few; cdr3_aa: CASSASDGGLGAGEQFF; cdr3_nt: TGTGCCAGCAGCGCTTCAGATGGAGGACTGGGGGCTGGTGAGCAGTTCTTC